One T cell receptor beta chain is described in this entry. The target of this receptor is not known. No much larger clone exists at a distance of one base, and base qualities are not known. One collaborating source in Seattle enrolled patients during active infection and followed them longitudinally through the course of disease. Collaborating institutions collected whole blood in K2EDTA tubes following their own protocols. For TCRbeta analysis, collaborators shipped samples in one of three forms: frozen whole blood, isolated PBMCs, or DNA extracted from either of those sample types. A distance of 11 bases separates the germline ends of V and J, which lose 3 bases and 2 bases respectively. Its CDR3 holds 14 amino acids, cysteine through phenylalanine. The retained sequence is limited to the CDR3, 42 bases, with the frame set at the first base. Via the germline V gene (reference sequence), CDR1 is MNHEY and CDR2 SMNVEV.

The data originate from a study of blood T cell repertoires in COVID-19 (dated by TCRdb to the early 2020s). Study-wide context: The collaborator samples originated in the United States, Italy and Spain and spanned the acute and convalescent phases of COVID-19. Sample metadata almost always included a de-identified subject ID, COVID-19 status, age in years and sex. The samples were drawn from two sources: the first 160 participants of the ongoing ImmuneRACE study, and 950 to 1,500 subjects contributed by 6 global collaborators. The repertoires were released in a freely available public database meant as a resource for research on the immune response to SARS-CoV-2. Subjects who had been exposed to COVID-19, were actively infected with it, or had recovered from it provided the deeply sampled blood TCRbeta repertoires that made up the dataset. The material from the prospective study consisted of cDNA or gDNA derived from T cells, B-cell-depleted T cells, or PBMCs. HLA class I and class II types, where available, came from metadata supplied by the sample provider rather than from assay-based typing.

What the work shows at the level of the full study, not this receptor alone: How much clinical and demographic metadata was included differed by source and by participant, and the metadata was provided uncurated.

The immunoSEQ Assay, a bias-controlled multiplex PCR, was used to amplify TCRbeta CDR3 regions from genomic DNA. As for how the authors treated the data: Nucleated cell counts per sample were estimated from amplification of reference gene primers within the assay. To quantify the absolute abundance of each unique TCRbeta CDR3 rearrangement, sequence reads were collapsed and filtered. For each sample, productive Simpson clonality was calculated by taking the square root of Simpson's diversity index across productive rearrangements. TCRdb holds this immuneACCESS table with in-frame rearrangements only. Some clones are missing; in checked studies, unresolved V genes explain under half, and the rest has no known cause. For V, J and clone size, that table is used; D and trimming come from the DNA. The sample records 200,000 or so clones, around 89% of which are singletons. About 2.5% of the sample belongs to the ten largest clones.

The receptor was derived from a man aged 25-45 years with COVID-19, enrolled during active disease. The receptor chain draws on TRBV27 and TRBJ2-7; the best D guess is TRBD2, with 5 bases matching. The sample was peripheral blood. Read as DNA, the sequence is TGTGCCAGCAGTTTGACCTTCGGGACCTACGAGCAGTACTTC. Its protein is CASSLTFGTYEQYF.